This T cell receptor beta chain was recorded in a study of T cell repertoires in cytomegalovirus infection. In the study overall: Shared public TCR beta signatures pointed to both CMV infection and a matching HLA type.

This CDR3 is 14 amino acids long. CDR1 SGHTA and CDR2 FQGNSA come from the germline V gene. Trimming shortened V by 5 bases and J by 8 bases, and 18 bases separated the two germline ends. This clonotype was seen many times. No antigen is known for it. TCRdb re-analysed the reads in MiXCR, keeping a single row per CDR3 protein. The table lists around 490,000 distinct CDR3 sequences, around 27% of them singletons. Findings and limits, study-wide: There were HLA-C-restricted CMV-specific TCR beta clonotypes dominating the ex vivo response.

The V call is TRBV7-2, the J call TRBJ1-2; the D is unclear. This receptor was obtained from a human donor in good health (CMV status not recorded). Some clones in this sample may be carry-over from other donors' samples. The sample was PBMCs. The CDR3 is CASSTISLRGGYTF. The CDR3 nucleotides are TGTGCCAGCAGCACAATTAGCCTGCGGGGAGGCTACACCTTC.